This entry concerns a single T cell receptor beta chain. V shed 0 bases and J 3 bases; nucleotides not matched to a gene: 4. Per the germline V gene, CDR1 is SGDLS and CDR2 is YYNGEE. The CDR3 loop spans 15 amino acids. The sample comes from a study of T cell changes during pregnancy in multiple sclerosis. TCRdb's copy holds only in-frame clones and misses some; the assay was immunoSEQ multiplex PCR. The sample has roughly 42,000 clones; around 92% are singletons. This chain connects TRBV9 to TRBJ2-7, with 9 bases identical to TRBD1. The sample consisted of CD4+ T cells from peripheral blood mononuclear cells, taken after pregnancy. This TCR was sampled from a female donor with multiple sclerosis, enrolled in a pregnancy study. CDR3 amino acids: CASSVGDRVIYEQYF. As DNA, the CDR3 is TGTGCCAGCAGCGTAGGGGACAGGGTTATCTACGAGCAGTACTTC. The variable domain in full, with the rest retrieved from reference TRBV9 and TRBJ2-7, is DSGVTQTPKHLITATGQRVTLRCSPRSGDLSVYWYQQSLDQGLQFLIQYYNGEERAKGNILERFSAQQFPDLHSELNLSSLELGDSALYFCASSVGDRVIYEQYFGPGTRLTVT.